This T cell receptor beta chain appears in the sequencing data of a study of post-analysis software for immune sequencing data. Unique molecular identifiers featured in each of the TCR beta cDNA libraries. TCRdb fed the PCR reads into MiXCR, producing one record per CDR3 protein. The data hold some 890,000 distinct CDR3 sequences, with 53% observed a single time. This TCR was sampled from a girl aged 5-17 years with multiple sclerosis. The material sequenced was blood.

This chain's CDR3 is CSARGQVNTEAFF. In DNA, the CDR3 is TGCAGTGCTAGAGGACAGGTGAACACTGAAGCTTTCTTT. The V and J genes are TRBV20-1 and TRBJ1-1, with D tentatively TRBD1 (6 bases). Germline V gene data show CDR1 as DFQATT and CDR2 as SNEGSKA (reference sequence). The CDR3 extends over 13 amino acids. Trimming left V 1 base short and J 0 bases short, with 6 bases between.